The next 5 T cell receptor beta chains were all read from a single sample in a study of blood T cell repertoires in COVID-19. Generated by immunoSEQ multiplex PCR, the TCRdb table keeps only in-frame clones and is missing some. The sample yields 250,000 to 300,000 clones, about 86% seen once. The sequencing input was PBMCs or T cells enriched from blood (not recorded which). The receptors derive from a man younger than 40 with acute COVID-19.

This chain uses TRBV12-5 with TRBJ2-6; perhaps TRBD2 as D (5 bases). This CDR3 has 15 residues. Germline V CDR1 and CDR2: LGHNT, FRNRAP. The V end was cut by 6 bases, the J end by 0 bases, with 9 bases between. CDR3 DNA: TGTGCTAGTGGGCCGCGGGTCTCTGGGGCCAACGTCCTGACTTTC. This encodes CASGPRVSGANVLTF.

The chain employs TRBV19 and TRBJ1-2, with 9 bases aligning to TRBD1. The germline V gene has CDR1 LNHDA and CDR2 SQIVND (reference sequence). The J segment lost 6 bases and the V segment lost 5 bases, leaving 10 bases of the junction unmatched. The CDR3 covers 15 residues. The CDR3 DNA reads TGTGCCAGTAGTCCAACAGGGGGCGCGGGGAATGGCTACACCTTC. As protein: CASSPTGGAGNGYTF.

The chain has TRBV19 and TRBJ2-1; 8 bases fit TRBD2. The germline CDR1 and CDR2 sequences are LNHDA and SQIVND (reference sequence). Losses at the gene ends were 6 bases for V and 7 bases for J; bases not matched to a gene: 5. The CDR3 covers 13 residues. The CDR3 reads CASSTGTRNEQFF. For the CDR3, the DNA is TGTGCCAGTAGCACCGGGACTAGGAATGAGCAGTTCTTC.

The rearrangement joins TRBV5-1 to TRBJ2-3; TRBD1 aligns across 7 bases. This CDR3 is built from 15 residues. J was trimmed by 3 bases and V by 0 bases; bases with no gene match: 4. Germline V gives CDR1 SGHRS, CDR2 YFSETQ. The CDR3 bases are TGCGCCAGCAGCTTGGGAGGGGGCAAGACAGATACGCAGTATTTT. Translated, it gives CASSLGGGKTDTQYF.

The CDR3 loop is CASSFGGQGGAFF. The CDR3 DNA sequence: TGTGCCAGCAGCTTCGGCGGACAGGGTGGAGCTTTCTTT. The chain combines TRBV7-6 with TRBJ1-1; the match to TRBD1 covers 8 bases. The germline CDR1 and CDR2 sequences are SGHVS and FNYEAQ. V lost 3 bases to trimming and J lost 10 bases; unmatched junction nucleotides: 7. The CDR3 runs 13 residues. Based on the CDR3 plus reference TRBV7-6 and TRBJ1-1, the full variable domain is GAGVSQSPRYKVTKRGQDVALRCDPISGHVSLYWYRQALGQGPEFLTYFNYEAQQDKSGLPNDRFSAERPEGSISTLTIQRTEQRDSAMYRCASSFGGQGGAFFGQGTRLTVV.